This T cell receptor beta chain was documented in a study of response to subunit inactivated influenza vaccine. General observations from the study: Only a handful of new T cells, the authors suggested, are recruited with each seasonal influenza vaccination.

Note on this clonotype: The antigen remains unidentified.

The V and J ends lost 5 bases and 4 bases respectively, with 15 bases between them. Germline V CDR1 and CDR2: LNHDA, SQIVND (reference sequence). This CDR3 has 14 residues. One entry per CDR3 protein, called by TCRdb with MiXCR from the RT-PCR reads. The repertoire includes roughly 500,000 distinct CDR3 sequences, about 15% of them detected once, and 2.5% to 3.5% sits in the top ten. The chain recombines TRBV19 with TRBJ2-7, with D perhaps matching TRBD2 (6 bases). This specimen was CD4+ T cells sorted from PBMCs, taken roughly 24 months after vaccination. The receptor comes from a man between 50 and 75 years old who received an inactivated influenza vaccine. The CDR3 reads CASSPRFSGYEQYF. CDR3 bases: TGTGCCAGTAGTCCCCGGTTTAGCGGATACGAGCAGTACTTC.